Presented here are 22 T cell receptor beta chains from one specimen sequenced in a study of blood T cells in healthy people across ages. A J-beta primer mix and a sample-barcoded 5' primer were used in a second PCR of about 7 to 12 cycles. TCRdb independently ran MiXCR on the 5' RACE reads; one entry per CDR3 protein. The top ten hold 9.4% of the sample, which has 760,000 or so distinct CDR3 sequences, approximately 25% seen once. These sequences were also reported in another study, on T cells of mothers and their children.

Source material: blood. These receptor sequences come from a boy younger than 18 in good health.

This clonotype has just a few counts. This rearrangement joins TRBV13 to TRBJ2-5; D ambiguous. Trimming removed 4 bases from V and 5 bases from J, with 14 bases in between. The CDR3 runs 14 residues. The germline V gene encodes CDR1 PRHDT and CDR2 FYEKMQ (reference sequence). The CDR3 DNA sequence: TGTGCCAGCAGCTCACAAAGGCAGCTCGAGACCCAGTACTTC. Translation gives CASSSQRQLETQYF.

This chain joins TRBV7-8 and TRBJ2-3; maybe TRBD1 (6 bases). Germline V gene sequence: CDR1 SGHVS, CDR2 FQNEAQ. V was shortened by 5 bases and J by 4 bases, with 19 bases between the two germline ends. The CDR3 length is 16 residues. The CDR3 sequence: CASSLWAGEISDTQYF. CDR3 nucleotides: TGTGCCAGCAGCCTATGGGCAGGGGAGATTTCAGATACGCAGTATTTT.

This rearrangement joins TRBV11-3 to TRBJ2-1; 11 positions match TRBD1. V was pared by 5 bases and J by 7 bases, with 7 bases of the junction left unmatched. The CDR3 is made up of 15 amino acids. CDR1 is SGHNT, CDR2 YENEEA, per germline. CDR3 sequence (DNA): TGTGCCAGCAGCCATGGGACAGGGGGAAGGAATGAGCAGTTCTTC. Translation gives CASSHGTGGRNEQFF.

Comments on this clonotype: A junction boundary mismatches the germline segment, possibly from a read error. CDR3 sequence: CASSFGGWGIQHF. The CDR3 region has the DNA TGTGCCAGCAGCTTTGGGGGATGGGGCATTCAGCACTTC. The gene calls are TRBV5-6 and TRBJ2-4, with D possibly called TRBD1 or TRBD2 (5 bases each). Germline loops: CDR1 SGHDT, CDR2 YYEEEE. This CDR3 has 13 amino acids.

The chain employs TRBV28 and TRBJ2-5; 7 bases match TRBD2. The J call may not be correct, given that the DNA end is closer to TRBJ2-1. Germline lookup yields CDR1 MDHEN and CDR2 SYDVKM. The CDR3 length is 15 residues. DNA for the CDR3: TGTGCCAGCAGGCCATCACGGGAGGTTCGGGGTGAGCAGTTCTTC. Translated: CASRPSREVRGEQFF.

This clonotype turned up a few times. The chain is built from TRBV29-1 and TRBJ2-7; D is undetermined. Germline lookup yields CDR1 SQVTM and CDR2 ANQGSEA. The CDR3 is 13 amino acids. Trimming pared 7 bases from V and 0 bases from J, leaving 13 bases between. DNA for the CDR3: TGCAGCGCCCGACATGGGAACTCCTACGAGCAGTACTTC. It is translated as CSARHGNSYEQYF.

The V call is TRBV7-9, the J call TRBJ1-5; D unresolved. The germline V and J ends were trimmed by 5 bases and 7 bases, with 15 bases remaining between them. The CDR3 covers 14 residues. Germline V gives CDR1 SEHNR, CDR2 FQNEAQ (reference sequence). CDR3 protein: CASSPSSGVQPQHF. The CDR3 DNA is TGTGCCAGCAGCCCGTCAAGCGGAGTCCAGCCCCAGCATTTT.

The chain carries TRBV20-1 and TRBJ1-1, with TRBD1 matching 8 bases. Germline lookup yields CDR1 DFQATT and CDR2 SNEGSKA (reference sequence). The CDR3 has 13 residues. The J segment lost 5 bases and the V segment lost 3 bases, leaving 5 bases of the junction unmatched. CDR3: CSARTGEGTEAFF. The DNA for the CDR3 is TGCAGTGCTAGGACAGGGGAAGGTACTGAAGCTTTCTTT.

This clonotype came up a few times. V usage is TRBV29-1 and J usage is TRBJ1-2; the D gene is possibly TRBD1 (5 bases). Germline lookup yields CDR1 SQVTM and CDR2 ANQGSEA. The V end was cut by 7 bases, the J end by 1 base, with 16 bases between. The CDR3 totals 14 residues. The chain's CDR3 is CSAVGAELNYGYTF. The CDR3 DNA reads as TGCAGCGCCGTAGGGGCAGAACTTAACTATGGCTACACCTTC.

The table lists this clonotype with a few counts. V usage is TRBV6-6 and J usage is TRBJ2-7; D is unclear. There are 14 residues in the CDR3. Germline V gene lookup returns CDR1 MNHNY and CDR2 SVGAGI (reference sequence). V lost 0 bases, J lost 4 bases, and 10 bases lay in between. CDR3 nucleotides: TGTGCCAGCAGTTACTCCCTTCTTTCATACGAGCAGTACTTC. This codes for CASSYSLLSYEQYF.

This clonotype was seen more than once but under ten times. The chain links TRBV6-2 or TRBV6-3 to TRBJ1-1, with D possibly being TRBD1 (6 bases). Deletions cut 1 base from V and 5 bases from J, with 11 bases between. CDR1 and CDR2 from the germline V gene are MNHEY and SVGEGT. The CDR3 runs 14 residues. CDR3 nucleotides: TGTGCCAGCAGTTACTTCGGGACACGGACTGAAGCTTTCTTT. Translated: CASSYFGTRTEAFF.

There are a few counts of this clonotype. CDR3 protein: CASSQDPGTSKIPEQFF. DNA of the CDR3: TGCGCCAGCAGCCAAGATCCAGGGACTAGTAAAATACCTGAGCAGTTCTTC. The rearrangement links TRBV4-1 to TRBJ2-5; 8 bases agree with TRBD2. The J call is doubtful: the DNA matches TRBJ2-1 better. The germline CDR1 and CDR2 sequences are MGHRA and YSYEKL. The CDR3 sequence is 17 residues long.

Comments on this clonotype: A junction boundary mismatches the germline segment, possibly from a read error. The chain recombines TRBV20-1 with TRBJ2-3; no definite D call. CDR1 and CDR2 from the germline V gene are DFQATT and SNEGSKA (reference sequence). The CDR3 length is 11 residues. CDR3 loop: CSVANTDTQYF. The CDR3 bases are TGCAGTGTGGCCAACACAGATACACAGTATTTT.

CDR3 sequence reads: CSVEGVTSGSGYEQYF. The CDR3 region has the DNA TGCAGCGTTGAAGGGGTGACTAGCGGGAGTGGCTACGAGCAGTACTTC. The V call is TRBV29-1, the J call TRBJ2-7, with 12 bases identical to TRBD2. Germline CDR1 SQVTM, CDR2 ANQGSEA. V lost 1 base to trimming and J lost 3 bases; unmatched junction nucleotides: 7. The CDR3 runs to 16 residues.

The chain has TRBV12-3 or TRBV12-4 and TRBJ2-5; possibly TRBD2 for D (5 bases). V lost 6 bases and J lost 11, with 19 bases in between. The CDR3 has 13 residues. DNA for the CDR3: TGTGCCAGCAGCTACGATGGACTTACCGGGCAGTACTTC. Translation: CASSYDGLTGQYF.

V and J are TRBV9 and TRBJ2-3; D tentatively reads TRBD1 or TRBD2 (5 bases each). From germline, CDR1 is SGDLS and CDR2 YYNGEE. Trimming took 4 bases from V and 2 from J, leaving 17 bases between them. The CDR3 sequence is 16 residues long. CDR3 nucleotide sequence: TGTGCCAGCAGCTTAACCGGGACCCCAGACACAGATACGCAGTATTTT. As protein: CASSLTGTPDTDTQYF. The entire variable domain, with the rest obtained from reference TRBV9 and TRBJ2-3, is as follows: DSGVTQTPKHLITATGQRVTLRCSPRSGDLSVYWYQQSLDQGLQFLIQYYNGEERAKGNILERFSAQQFPDLHSELNLSSLELGDSALYFCASSLTGTPDTDTQYFGPGTRLTVL.

This clonotype appeared many times. V is TRBV7-8 and J is TRBJ1-4; no clear D. Per germline, CDR1 SGHVS and CDR2 FQNEAQ. Trimming shortened V by 5 bases and J by 0 bases, and 4 bases separated the two germline ends. The CDR3 contains 13 residues. The CDR3 reads CASSPATNEKLFF. The CDR3 nucleotides are TGTGCCAGCAGCCCCGCAACTAATGAAAAACTGTTTTTT.

The V call is TRBV11-2, the J call TRBJ1-1, with D maybe TRBD1 (5 bases). Germline lookup yields CDR1 SGHAT and CDR2 FQNNGV. This CDR3 spans 14 amino acids. V was clipped by 2 bases and J by 1 base, with 8 bases between them. In nucleotides, the CDR3 is TGTGCCAGCAGCTTACAGGGTTCGAACACTGAAGCTTTCTTT. This sequence encodes CASSLQGSNTEAFF.

This chain links TRBV12-3 or TRBV12-4 with TRBJ2-7; the match to TRBD2 covers 14 bases. V lost 4 bases, J lost 0 bases, and 14 bases stayed unmatched. The CDR3 sequence is 20 residues long. The CDR3 DNA is TGTGCCAGCAGTTACACTTTCGGGACTAGCGGGGGCCGGAGCTCCTACGAGCAGTACTTC. This gives the protein CASSYTFGTSGGRSSYEQYF.

The chain joins TRBV6-5 to TRBJ1-3; unclear D gene. The ends were cut back, 6 bases at V and 4 bases at J, with 13 bases in the middle. The germline gives CDR1 MNHEY, CDR2 SVGAGI. The CDR3 sequence is 14 residues long. CDR3 nucleotides: TGTGCCAGCAGCCCGAGTGGAGGCGGAAACACCATATATTTT. Its translation is CASSPSGGGNTIYF.

This chain links TRBV21-1 with TRBJ2-1. TRBV21-1 is marked as a pseudogene. The CDR3 totals 15 residues. CDR3 bases: TGTGCCAGCACCGTATTGGAGACGCTTTACAATGAGCAGTTCTTC. Translation gives CASTVLETLYNEQFF.

The chain carries TRBV7-9 and TRBJ2-1; D may be TRBD1 or TRBD2 (5 bases each). This CDR3 is 12 amino acids long. CDR1 is SEHNR, CDR2 FQNEAQ, per germline (reference sequence). V lost 3 bases and J lost 13, with 13 bases in between. The CDR3 loop is CASSFPGTPQFF. In DNA form, the CDR3 reads TGTGCCAGCAGCTTCCCAGGGACCCCCCAGTTCTTC.